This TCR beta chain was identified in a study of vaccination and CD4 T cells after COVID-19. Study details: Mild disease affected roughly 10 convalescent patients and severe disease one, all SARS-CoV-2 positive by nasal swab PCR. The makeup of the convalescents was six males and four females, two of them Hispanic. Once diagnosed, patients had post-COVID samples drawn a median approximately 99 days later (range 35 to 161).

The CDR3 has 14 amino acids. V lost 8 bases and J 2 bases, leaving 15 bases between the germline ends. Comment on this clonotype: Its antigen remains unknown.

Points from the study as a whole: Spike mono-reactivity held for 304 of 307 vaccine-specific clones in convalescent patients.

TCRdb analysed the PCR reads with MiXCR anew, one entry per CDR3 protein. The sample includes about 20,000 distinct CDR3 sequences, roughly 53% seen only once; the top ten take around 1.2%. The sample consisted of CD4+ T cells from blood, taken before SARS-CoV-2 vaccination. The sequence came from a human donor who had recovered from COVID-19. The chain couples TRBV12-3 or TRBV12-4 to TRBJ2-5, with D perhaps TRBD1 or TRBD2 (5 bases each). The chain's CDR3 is CASEPGTKQETQYF. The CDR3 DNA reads TGTGCCAGCGAGCCAGGGACGAAACAAGAGACCCAGTACTTC.